This record looks at one T cell receptor (beta chain) sequence and its context. Its antigen is unknown. The source of the sample is a study of shared clonotypes between healthy human individuals. Each subset's genomic DNA was split evenly across several immunoSEQ plates. Repertoires were generated with immunoSEQ multiplex PCR, while TCRdb's copy carries only in-frame clones and drops some. The sample includes fewer than 3 million clones, 85% to 95% seen only once; the top ten take approximately 0.4%. Regarding the study as a whole: The study sampled only blood, and tissue repertoires likely differ. A handful of donors showed sharing of approximately 5% of naive CD4 clonotypes.

The CDR3 is 13 residues long. Per germline, CDR1 SGHTA and CDR2 FQGTGA. V gave up 4 bases and J gave up 6 bases, with 9 bases separating them. This chain uses TRBV7-3 with TRBJ2-2; D gene unclear. The receptor was isolated from a man between 18 and 29 years old in good health. Some clones in this sample may be carry-over from other donors' samples. Sequenced: naive CD4+ T cells from PBMCs. The sample's subset: CD45RA+ positively selected. CDR3 sequence (DNA): TGTGCCAGCAGCTCATGGGCCCCCGGGGAGCTGTTTTTT. Translated: CASSSWAPGELFF.